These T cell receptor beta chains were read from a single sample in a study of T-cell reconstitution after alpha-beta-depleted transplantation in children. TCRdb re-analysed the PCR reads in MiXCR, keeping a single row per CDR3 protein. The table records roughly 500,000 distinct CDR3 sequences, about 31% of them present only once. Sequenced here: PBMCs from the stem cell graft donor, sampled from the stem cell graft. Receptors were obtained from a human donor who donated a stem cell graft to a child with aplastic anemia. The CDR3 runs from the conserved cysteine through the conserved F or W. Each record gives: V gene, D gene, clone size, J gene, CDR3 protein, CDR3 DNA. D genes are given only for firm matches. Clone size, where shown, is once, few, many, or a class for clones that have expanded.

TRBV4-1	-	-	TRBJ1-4	CASSQPNRATNEKLFF	TGCGCCAGCAGCCAACCAAACAGGGCAACTAATGAAAAACTGTTTTTT
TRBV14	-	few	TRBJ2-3	CASSQVAADTQYF	TGTGCCAGCAGCCAAGTGGCCGCAGATACGCAGTATTTT
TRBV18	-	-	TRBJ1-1	CASSPYQDPGGTEAFF	TGTGCCAGCTCACCCTATCAGGATCCGGGAGGCACTGAAGCTTTCTTT
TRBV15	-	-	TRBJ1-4	CATSRDIGEKLFF	TGTGCCACCAGCAGAGATATAGGGGAAAAACTGTTTTTT
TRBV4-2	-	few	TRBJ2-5	CASSQELGSETQYF	TGTGCCAGCAGCCAAGAATTGGGGTCGGAGACCCAGTACTTC
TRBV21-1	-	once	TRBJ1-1	CASRSGGNEAFF	TGTGCCAGCAGAAGCGGGGGGAATGAAGCTTTCTTT
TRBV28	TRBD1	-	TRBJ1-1	CASSFQTGGGTEAFF	TGTGCCAGCAGTTTTCAGACAGGGGGGGGCACTGAAGCTTTCTTT
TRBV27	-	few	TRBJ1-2	CATRLQAGGQYGYTF	TGTGCCACCCGGCTTCAGGCCGGTGGACAATATGGCTACACCTTC
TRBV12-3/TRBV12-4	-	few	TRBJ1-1	CASSLTGSAFF	TGTGCCAGCAGTCTAACAGGGAGTGCTTTCTTT
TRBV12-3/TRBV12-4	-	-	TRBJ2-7	CASSLRDYEQYF	TGTGCCAGCAGTTTACGAGACTACGAGCAGTACTTC
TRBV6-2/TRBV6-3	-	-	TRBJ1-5	CASTTEQDNNQPQHF	TGTGCCAGCACCACAGAACAGGATAACAATCAGCCCCAGCATTTT
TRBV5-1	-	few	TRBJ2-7	CASSLSQGSNEQYF	TGCGCCAGCAGCTTGTCCCAGGGAAGTAACGAGCAGTACTTC
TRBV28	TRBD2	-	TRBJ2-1	CASSSSSGSGNEQFF	TGTGCCAGCAGTTCGTCTAGCGGGAGCGGCAATGAGCAGTTCTTC
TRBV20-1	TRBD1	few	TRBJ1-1	CSAPRTGWVTEAFF	TGCAGTGCCCCTCGGACAGGGTGGGTCACTGAAGCTTTCTTT
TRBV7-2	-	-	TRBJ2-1	CASSGSPSSYNEQFF	TGTGCCAGCAGCGGCTCTCCGAGCTCCTACAATGAGCAGTTCTTC
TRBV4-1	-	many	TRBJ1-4	CASSSRQEHLEKLFF	TGCGCCAGCAGCTCTCGACAGGAACATCTGGAAAAACTGTTTTTT
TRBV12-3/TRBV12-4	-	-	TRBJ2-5	CASSDPSTGSPVWETQYF	TGTGCCAGCAGTGATCCCTCTACAGGGTCTCCGGTTTGGGAGACCCAGTACTTC
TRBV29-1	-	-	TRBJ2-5	CSAGPGGTQYF	TGCAGCGCTGGGCCCGGGGGGACCCAGTACTTC
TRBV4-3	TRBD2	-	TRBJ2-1	CASSQDLASGYNEQFF	TGCGCCAGCAGCCAAGATCTTGCTAGCGGGTACAATGAGCAGTTCTTC
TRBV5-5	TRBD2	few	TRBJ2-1	CASSRKGGLGYYNEQFF	TGTGCCAGCAGCCGCAAGGGAGGGTTAGGATACTACAATGAGCAGTTCTTC
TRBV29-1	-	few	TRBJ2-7	CSAKDGIPYEQYF	TGCAGCGCGAAGGACGGGATACCCTACGAGCAGTACTTC
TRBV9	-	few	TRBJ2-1	CASSVAGDNEQFF	TGTGCCAGCAGCGTAGCGGGAGACAATGAGCAGTTCTTC
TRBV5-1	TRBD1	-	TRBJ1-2	CASSLAGWLMDRPNYGYTF	TGCGCCAGCAGCTTGGCTGGGTGGCTTATGGACAGGCCCAACTATGGCTACACCTTC
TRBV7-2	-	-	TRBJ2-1	CASSLSGRDNEQFF	TGTGCCAGCAGCTTATCGGGGCGGGACAATGAGCAGTTCTTC
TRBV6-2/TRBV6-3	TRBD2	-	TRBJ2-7	CASSRGLAGGTYEQYF	TGTGCCAGCAGCCGCGGACTAGCGGGAGGCACCTACGAGCAGTACTTC
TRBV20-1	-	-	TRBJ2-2	CSATAPANTGELFF	TGCAGTGCCACGGCCCCGGCGAACACCGGGGAGCTGTTTTTT
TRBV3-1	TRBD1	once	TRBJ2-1	CASSQLGTALNEQFF	TGTGCCAGCAGCCAATTAGGGACAGCCTTAAATGAGCAGTTCTTC
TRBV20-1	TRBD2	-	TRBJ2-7	CSARGGTSGIDYEQYF	TGCAGTGCTAGGGGGGGGACTAGCGGGATAGACTACGAGCAGTACTTC
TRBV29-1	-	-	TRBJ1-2	CSTTLGVSPNYGYTF	TGCAGCACCACTCTCGGAGTCAGTCCTAACTATGGCTACACCTTC
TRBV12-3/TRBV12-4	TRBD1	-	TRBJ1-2	CASRRTGPYGYTF	TGTGCCAGCAGGAGGACAGGGCCCTATGGCTACACCTTC
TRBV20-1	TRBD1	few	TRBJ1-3	CSASPTGVRNTIYF	TGCAGTGCTAGCCCGACAGGGGTCAGAAACACCATATATTTT
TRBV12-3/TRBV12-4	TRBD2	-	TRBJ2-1	CASRRTSGAYNEQFF	TGTGCCAGCAGAAGGACTAGCGGAGCTTACAATGAGCAGTTCTTC
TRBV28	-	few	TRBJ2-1	CASASNEQFF	TGTGCCAGCGCTAGCAATGAGCAGTTCTTC
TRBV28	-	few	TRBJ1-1	CASRARTANTEAFF	TGTGCCAGCAGGGCACGGACGGCGAACACTGAAGCTTTCTTT
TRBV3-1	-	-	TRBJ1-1	CASSQENCFRTEAFF	TGTGCCAGCAGCCAAGAAAACTGTTTTCGCACTGAAGCTTTCTTT
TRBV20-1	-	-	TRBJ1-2	CGMVFPGNYGYTF	TGCGGGATGGTATTTCCAGGGAACTATGGCTACACCTTC
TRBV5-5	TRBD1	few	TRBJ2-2	CASSLEQGSTGELFF	TGTGCCAGCAGCTTGGAACAGGGGAGCACCGGGGAGCTGTTTTTT
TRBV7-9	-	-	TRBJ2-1	CASSFQGGEQFF	TGTGCCAGCAGCTTTCAGGGAGGTGAGCAGTTCTTC
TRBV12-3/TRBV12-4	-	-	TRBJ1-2	CASSPPQSGHGYTF	TGTGCCAGCAGCCCCCCCCAATCGGGGCATGGCTACACCTTC
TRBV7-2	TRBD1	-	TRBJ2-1	CASSRTGVPSYNEQFF	TGTGCCAGCAGCCGAACAGGGGTGCCCTCCTACAATGAGCAGTTCTTC
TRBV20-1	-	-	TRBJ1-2	CSAPEGRNYGYTF	TGCAGTGCTCCTGAGGGTCGTAACTATGGCTACACCTTC